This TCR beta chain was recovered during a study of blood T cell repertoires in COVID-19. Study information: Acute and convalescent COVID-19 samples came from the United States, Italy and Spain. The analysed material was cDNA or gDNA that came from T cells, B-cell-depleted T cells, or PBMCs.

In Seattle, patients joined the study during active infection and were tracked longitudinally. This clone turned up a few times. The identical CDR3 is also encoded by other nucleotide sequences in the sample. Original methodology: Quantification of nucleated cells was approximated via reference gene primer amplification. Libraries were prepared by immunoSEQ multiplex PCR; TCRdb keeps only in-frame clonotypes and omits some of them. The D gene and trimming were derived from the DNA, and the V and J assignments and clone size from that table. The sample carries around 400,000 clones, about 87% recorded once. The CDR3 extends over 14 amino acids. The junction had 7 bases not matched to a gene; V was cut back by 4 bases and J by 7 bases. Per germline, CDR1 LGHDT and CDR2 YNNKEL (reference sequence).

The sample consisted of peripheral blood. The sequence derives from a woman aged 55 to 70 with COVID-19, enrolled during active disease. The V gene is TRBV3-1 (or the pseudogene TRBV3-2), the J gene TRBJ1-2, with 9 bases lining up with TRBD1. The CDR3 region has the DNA TGTGCCAGCAGCCCTCGGGACAGGGCGGGTGGCTACACCTTC. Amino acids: CASSPRDRAGGYTF.